The next 8 T cell receptor beta chains were all read from a single sample in a study of post-analysis software for immune sequencing data. General study findings and limits: Comparison of patients with controls showed 5 or 6 TRBV segments more frequent in patients, TRBV5-6, TRBV5-1 and TRBV20-1 among them.

Each TCR beta cDNA library carried unique molecular identifiers. Using its own MiXCR run on the PCR reads, TCRdb lists one record per CDR3 protein. The sample includes around 260,000 distinct CDR3 sequences, roughly a third seen only once; the top ten take more than 4%. Their recognized antigens are unknown. Source material: blood. The receptors were gathered from a girl aged 5-17 years with multiple sclerosis.

There are many counts of this clonotype. The V call is TRBV7-9, the J call TRBJ2-1, with 9 bases matching TRBD2. V lost 4 bases to trimming and J lost 9 bases; unmatched junction nucleotides: 16. CDR3 size: 17 residues. Germline values: CDR1 SEHNR, CDR2 FQNEAQ (reference sequence). The CDR3 protein is CASSSGMAASGTSEQFF. CDR3 nucleotides: TGTGCCAGCAGCTCCGGGATGGCGGCTAGCGGGACGAGTGAGCAGTTCTTC.

This clonotype was recorded many times. The rearrangement joins TRBV19 to TRBJ2-1, with TRBD2 identical over 7 bases. V lost 2 bases and J lost 9; bases outside the gene matches: 7. Per germline, CDR1 LNHDA and CDR2 SQIVND (reference sequence). The CDR3 is 14 residues long. In nucleotides, the CDR3 is TGTGCCAGTAGTATATCGGCGGGAGTGGGTGAGCAGTTCTTC. Protein product: CASSISAGVGEQFF.

This clonotype has a count of ten or more. This chain uses TRBV2 with TRBJ2-5; TRBD1 aligns across 7 bases. Germline trimming cut 6 bases from V and 3 bases from J; bases unmatched to any gene: 16. Per germline, CDR1 SNHLY and CDR2 FYNNEI. This CDR3 has 17 residues. The chain's CDR3 is CASSGPQGVVGKETQYF. CDR3 nucleotide sequence: TGTGCCAGCAGCGGGCCCCAGGGGGTAGTTGGAAAAGAGACCCAGTACTTC.

In its sample, this clonotype was seen many times. The V gene is TRBV29-1, the J gene TRBJ2-1, with 15 bases aligning to TRBD2. The CDR3 runs to 15 residues. Per the germline V gene, CDR1 is SQVTM and CDR2 is ANQGSEA. The junction had 7 bases not matched to a gene; V was cut back by 7 bases and J by 6 bases. CDR3 nucleotide sequence: TGCAGCGCCGGACTAGCGGGAGGGCCGACCAATGAGCAGTTCTTC. Protein sequence: CSAGLAGGPTNEQFF.

V and J are TRBV5-5 and TRBJ2-3, with D uncertain. V lost 0 bases and J lost 1, with 12 bases in between. Germline V gene data show CDR1 as SGHKS and CDR2 as YYEKEE (reference sequence). The CDR3 extends over 16 amino acids. Here the CDR3 reads CASSLALGEGTDTQYF. As DNA, the CDR3 is TGTGCCAGCAGCTTGGCCTTGGGCGAAGGCACAGATACGCAGTATTTT.

The chain combines TRBV5-1 with TRBJ2-1; D might be TRBD1 (8 bases). Germline values: CDR1 SGHRS, CDR2 YFSETQ. The CDR3 is 14 residues long. Trimming removed 3 bases at V and 8 bases at J, with 15 bases between. The CDR3 DNA is TGCGCCAGCAGCTCTGGACAGGGAGGGGATGAGCAGTTCTTC. This codes for CASSSGQGGDEQFF.

This clonotype was found many times. The chain employs TRBV29-1 and TRBJ2-1, with 9 bases matching TRBD2. This CDR3 comprises 13 residues. The V gene end was trimmed by 7 bases and the J gene end by 5 bases; junction bases not matched to a gene: 6. CDR1 and CDR2 from the germline V gene are SQVTM and ANQGSEA. The CDR3 nucleotides are TGCAGCGCGACAGCGGGGGGTGACAATGAGCAGTTCTTC. Its translation: CSATAGGDNEQFF.

Ten or more counts support this clonotype. The chain links TRBV4-2 to TRBJ2-3, with D hard to call. Germline loops: CDR1 LGHNA, CDR2 YNFKEQ. This CDR3 comprises 14 residues. V lost 0 bases and J 5 bases, leaving 9 bases between the germline ends. This chain's CDR3 is CASSQDRRKDTQYF. CDR3 coding DNA: TGTGCCAGCAGCCAAGACAGGCGCAAAGATACGCAGTATTTT.